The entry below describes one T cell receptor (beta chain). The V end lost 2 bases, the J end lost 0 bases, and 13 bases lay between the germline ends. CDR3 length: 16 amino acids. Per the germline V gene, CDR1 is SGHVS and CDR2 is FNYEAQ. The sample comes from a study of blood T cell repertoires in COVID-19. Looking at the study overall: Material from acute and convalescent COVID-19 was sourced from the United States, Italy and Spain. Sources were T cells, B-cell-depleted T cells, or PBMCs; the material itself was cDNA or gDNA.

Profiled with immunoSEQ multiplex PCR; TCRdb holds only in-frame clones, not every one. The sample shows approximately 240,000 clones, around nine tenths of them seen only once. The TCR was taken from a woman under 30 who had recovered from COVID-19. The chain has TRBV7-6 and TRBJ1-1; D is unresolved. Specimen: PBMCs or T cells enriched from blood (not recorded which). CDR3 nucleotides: TGTGCCAGCAGCTTATACGGAGGGCGGATGAACACTGAAGCTTTCTTT. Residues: CASSLYGGRMNTEAFF.